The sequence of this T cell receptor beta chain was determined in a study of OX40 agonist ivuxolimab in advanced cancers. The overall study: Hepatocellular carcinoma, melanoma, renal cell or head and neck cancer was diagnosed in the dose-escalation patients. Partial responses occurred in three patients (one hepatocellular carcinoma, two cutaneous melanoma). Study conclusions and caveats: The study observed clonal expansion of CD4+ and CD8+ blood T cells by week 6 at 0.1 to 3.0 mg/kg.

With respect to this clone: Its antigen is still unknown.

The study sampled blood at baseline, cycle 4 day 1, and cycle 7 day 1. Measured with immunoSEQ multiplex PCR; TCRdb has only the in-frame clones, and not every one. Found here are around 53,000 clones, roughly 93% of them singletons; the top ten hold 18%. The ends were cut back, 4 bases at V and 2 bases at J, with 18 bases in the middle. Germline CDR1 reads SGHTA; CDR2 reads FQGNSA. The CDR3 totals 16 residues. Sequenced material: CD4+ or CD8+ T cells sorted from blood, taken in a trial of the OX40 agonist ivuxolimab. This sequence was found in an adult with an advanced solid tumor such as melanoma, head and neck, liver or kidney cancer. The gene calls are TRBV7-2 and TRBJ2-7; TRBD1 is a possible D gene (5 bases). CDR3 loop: CASSSPTDLYPYEQYF. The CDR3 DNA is TGTGCCAGCAGCTCTCCGACAGATCTATATCCCTACGAGCAGTACTTC.